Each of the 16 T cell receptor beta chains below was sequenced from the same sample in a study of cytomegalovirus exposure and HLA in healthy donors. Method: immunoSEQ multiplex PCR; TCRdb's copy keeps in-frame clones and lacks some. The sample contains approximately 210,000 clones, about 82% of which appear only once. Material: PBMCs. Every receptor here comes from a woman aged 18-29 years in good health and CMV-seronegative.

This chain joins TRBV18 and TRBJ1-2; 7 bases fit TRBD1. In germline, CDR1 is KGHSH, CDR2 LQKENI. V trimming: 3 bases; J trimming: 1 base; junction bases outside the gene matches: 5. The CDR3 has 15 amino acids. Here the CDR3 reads CASSPTGDSNYGYTF. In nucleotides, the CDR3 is TGTGCCAGCTCACCCACTGGGGACAGTAACTATGGCTACACCTTC. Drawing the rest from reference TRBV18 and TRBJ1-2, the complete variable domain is NAGVMQNPRHLVRRRGQEARLRCSPMKGHSHVYWYRQLPEEGLKFMVYLQKENIIDESGMPKERFSAEFPKEGPSILRIQQVVRGDSAAYFCASSPTGDSNYGYTFGSGTRLTVV.

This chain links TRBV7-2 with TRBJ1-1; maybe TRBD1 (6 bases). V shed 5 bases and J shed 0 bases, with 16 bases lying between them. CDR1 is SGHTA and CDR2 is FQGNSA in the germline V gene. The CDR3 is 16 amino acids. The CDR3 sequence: CASSPFGAGVNTEAFF. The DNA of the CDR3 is TGTGCCAGCAGCCCCTTTGGGGCAGGGGTGAACACTGAAGCTTTCTTT.

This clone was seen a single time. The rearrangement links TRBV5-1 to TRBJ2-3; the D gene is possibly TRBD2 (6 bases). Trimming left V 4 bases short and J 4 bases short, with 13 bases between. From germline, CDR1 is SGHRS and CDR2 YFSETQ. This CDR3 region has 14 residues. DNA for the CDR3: TGCGCCAGCAGCGCGACTAGGAGTTCAGATACGCAGTATTTT. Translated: CASSATRSSDTQYF.

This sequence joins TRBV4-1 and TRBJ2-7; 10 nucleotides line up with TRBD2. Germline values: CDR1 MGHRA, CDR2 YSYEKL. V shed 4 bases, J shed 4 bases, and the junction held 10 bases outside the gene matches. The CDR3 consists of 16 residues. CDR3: CASSRFSGGAPYEQYF. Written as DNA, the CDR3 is TGCGCCAGCAGCCGCTTCAGCGGGGGGGCCCCTTACGAGCAGTACTTC.

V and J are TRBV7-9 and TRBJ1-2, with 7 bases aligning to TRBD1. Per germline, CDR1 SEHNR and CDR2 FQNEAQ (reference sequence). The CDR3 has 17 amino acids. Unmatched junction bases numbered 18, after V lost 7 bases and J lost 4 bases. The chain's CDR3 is CASTSTPPGQIIYGYTF. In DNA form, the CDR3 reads TGTGCCAGCACCTCTACTCCCCCGGGACAGATAATCTATGGCTACACCTTC.

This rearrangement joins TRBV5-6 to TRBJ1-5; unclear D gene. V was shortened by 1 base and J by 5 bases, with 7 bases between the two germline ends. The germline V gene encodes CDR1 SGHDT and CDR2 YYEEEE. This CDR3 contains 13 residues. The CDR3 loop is CASSLWRDQPQHF. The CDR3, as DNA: TGTGCCAGCAGCTTGTGGCGGGATCAGCCCCAGCATTTT.

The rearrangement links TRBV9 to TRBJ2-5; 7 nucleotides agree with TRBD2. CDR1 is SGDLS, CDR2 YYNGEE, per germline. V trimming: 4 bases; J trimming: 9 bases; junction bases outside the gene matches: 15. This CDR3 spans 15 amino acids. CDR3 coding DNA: TGTGCCAGCAGCCCTGAGGCTAGCGGTCCTTGGGCCCAGTACTTC. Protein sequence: CASSPEASGPWAQYF.

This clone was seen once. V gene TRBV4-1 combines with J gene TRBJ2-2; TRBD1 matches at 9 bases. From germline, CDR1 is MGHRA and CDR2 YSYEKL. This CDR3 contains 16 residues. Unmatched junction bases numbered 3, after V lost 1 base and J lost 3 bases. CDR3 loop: CASSQVGQGYTGELFF. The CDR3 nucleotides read TGCGCCAGCAGCCAAGTTGGACAGGGGTACACCGGGGAGCTGTTTTTT.

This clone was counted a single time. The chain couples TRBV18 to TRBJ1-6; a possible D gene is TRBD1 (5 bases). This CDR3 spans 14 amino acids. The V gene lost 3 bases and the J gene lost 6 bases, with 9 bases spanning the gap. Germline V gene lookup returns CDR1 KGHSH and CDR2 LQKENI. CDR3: CASSPGQINSPLHF. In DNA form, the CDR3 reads TGTGCCAGCTCACCGGGGCAGATTAATTCACCCCTCCACTTT.

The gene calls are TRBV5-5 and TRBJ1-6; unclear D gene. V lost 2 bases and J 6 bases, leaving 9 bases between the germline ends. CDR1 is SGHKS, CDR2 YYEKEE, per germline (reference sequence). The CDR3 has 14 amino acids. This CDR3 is CASSFERANSPLHF. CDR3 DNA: TGTGCCAGCAGCTTTGAGAGGGCTAATTCACCCCTCCACTTT. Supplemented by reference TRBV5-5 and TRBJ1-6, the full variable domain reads DAGVTQSPTHLIKTRGQQVTLRCSPISGHKSVSWYQQVLGQGPQFIFQYYEKEERGRGNFPDRFSARQFPNYSSELNVNALLLGDSALYLCASSFERANSPLHFGNGTRLTVT.

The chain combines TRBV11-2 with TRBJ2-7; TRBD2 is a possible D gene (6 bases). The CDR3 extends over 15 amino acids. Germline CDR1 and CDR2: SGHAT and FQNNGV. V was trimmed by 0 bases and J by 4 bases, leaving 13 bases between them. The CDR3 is CASSLEWRGRYEQYF. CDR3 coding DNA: TGTGCCAGCAGCTTAGAGTGGCGGGGTAGGTACGAGCAGTACTTC.

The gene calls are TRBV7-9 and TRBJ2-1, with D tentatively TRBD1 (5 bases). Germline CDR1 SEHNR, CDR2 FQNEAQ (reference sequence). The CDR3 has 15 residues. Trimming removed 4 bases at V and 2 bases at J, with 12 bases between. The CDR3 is CASSSASGPYNEQFF. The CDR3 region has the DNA TGTGCCAGCAGCTCAGCGTCAGGGCCCTACAATGAGCAGTTCTTC.

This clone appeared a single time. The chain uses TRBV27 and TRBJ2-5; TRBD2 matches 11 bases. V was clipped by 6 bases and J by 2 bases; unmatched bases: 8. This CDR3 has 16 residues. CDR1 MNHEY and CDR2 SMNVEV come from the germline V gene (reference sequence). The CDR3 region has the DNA TGTGCCAGCAGGAAAGATAGCGGGAGGGCACAAGAGACCCAGTACTTC. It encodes CASRKDSGRAQETQYF.

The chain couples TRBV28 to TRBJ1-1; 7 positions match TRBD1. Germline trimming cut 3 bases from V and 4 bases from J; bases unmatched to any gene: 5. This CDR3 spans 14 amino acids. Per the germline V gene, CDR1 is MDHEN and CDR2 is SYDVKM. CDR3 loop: CASSFGQVGTEAFF. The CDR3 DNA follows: TGTGCCAGCAGTTTTGGACAGGTAGGCACTGAAGCTTTCTTT.

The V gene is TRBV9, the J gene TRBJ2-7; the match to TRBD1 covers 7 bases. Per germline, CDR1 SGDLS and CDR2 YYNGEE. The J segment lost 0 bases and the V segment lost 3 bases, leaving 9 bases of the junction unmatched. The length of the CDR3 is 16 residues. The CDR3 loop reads CASSARDSVSSYEQYF. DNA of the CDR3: TGTGCCAGCAGCGCCCGGGACAGCGTCAGCTCCTACGAGCAGTACTTC.

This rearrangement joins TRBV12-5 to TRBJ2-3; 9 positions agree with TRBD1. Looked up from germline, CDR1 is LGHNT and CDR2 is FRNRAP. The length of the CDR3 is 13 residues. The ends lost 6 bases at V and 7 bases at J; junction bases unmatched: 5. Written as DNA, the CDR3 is TGTGCTAGTGGCAGGGACAGGGCAAATACGCAGTATTTT. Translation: CASGRDRANTQYF. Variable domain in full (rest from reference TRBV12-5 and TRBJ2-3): DARVTQTPRHKVTEMGQEVTMRCQPILGHNTVFWYRQTMMQGLELLAYFRNRAPLDDSGMPKDRFSAEMPDATLATLKIQPSEPRDSAVYFCASGRDRANTQYFGPGTRLTVL.